One T cell receptor beta chain is described in this entry. The specificity of this receptor is unknown. One base away there is no much larger clone; base qualities are not given. The germline V gene (reference sequence) yields SEHNR for CDR1 and FQNEAQ for CDR2. From cysteine to phenylalanine, the CDR3 is 13 amino acids long. Here the CDR3 DNA is all that survives: 39 bases in frame from base 1. The germline ends are 10 bases apart after V is trimmed by 5 bases and J by 2 bases. The data derive from a study of blood T cell repertoires in COVID-19 (dated by TCRdb to 2019 to 2021). Background on the whole study: Recovered participants in ImmuneRACE Cohort 3 were defined as having two consecutive negative NP/OP PCR tests, clearance from a healthcare professional, or resolution of symptoms. Samples covering the acute and convalescent phases of COVID-19 were provided by collaborators in the United States, Italy and Spain. The prospective study material was composed of cDNA or gDNA derived from T cells, B-cell-depleted T cells, or PBMCs. Deeply sampled blood TCRbeta repertoires from subjects exposed to, actively infected with, or recovered from COVID-19 were included in the dataset. The repertoires were released in a freely available public database meant as a resource for research on the immune response to SARS-CoV-2. Samples were obtained from the ongoing ImmuneRACE study (first 160 participants) and from some 1,300 subjects provided by 6 global collaborators. Sample metadata almost always included a de-identified subject ID, COVID-19 status, age in years and sex. Where HLA class I and class II types were available, the types were taken from metadata supplied by the sample provider, not from assay-based typing.

TCRbeta CDR3 regions were amplified from genomic DNA by means of the immunoSEQ Assay, a bias-controlled multiplex PCR. The original pipeline was this. Within the assay, amplification of reference gene primers was used to estimate how many nucleated cells each sample contained. To quantify the absolute abundance of each unique TCRbeta CDR3 rearrangement, sequence reads were collapsed and filtered. For each sample, productive Simpson clonality was calculated as the square root of Simpson's diversity index across productive rearrangements. Drawn from immuneACCESS, this table holds only the in-frame rearrangements with V and J called that TCRdb kept. Clones are partly lost; checked studies trace under half to an unresolved V gene and leave the rest unexplained. That table furnishes V, J and clone size, whereas the DNA furnished D and trimming. The sample includes 350,000 to 400,000 clones, with over 75% observed a single time. Of the sample, approximately 1.9% falls within the top ten clones.

Participants in the prospective study were aged roughly 18 to 100 years, lived in 20 to 30 United States geographic areas, and enrolled through a virtual design. Cohort assignment in the prospective study relied on participant-reported clinical history from a screening survey and a study questionnaire. In the prospective study, mobile phlebotomists collected whole blood, serum and a nasopharyngeal or oropharyngeal swab from each participant. Prospective study participants could optionally give additional blood draws and questionnaires over an approximately two-month period. Prospective study blood samples were shipped either frozen or at room temperature before DNA extraction. The paper's findings and limits, for the study overall: How much clinical and demographic metadata was included differed by source and by participant, and the metadata was provided uncurated.

Sequenced material: PBMCs or T cells enriched from blood (not recorded which). The chain is assembled from TRBV7-9 and TRBJ2-7, with a weak D call of TRBD1 (6 bases match). The sequence was obtained from a man between 40 and 49 years old in a cohort exposed to, infected with or recovered from COVID-19 (not recorded which). The sequenced DNA: TGTGCCAGCAGCCCGAGGGGGACCTACGAGCAGTACTTC. It encodes CASSPRGTYEQYF.